The clone carrying this T cell receptor (beta chain) has more than one count but fewer than ten. From the RT-PCR reads, TCRdb called clonotypes with MiXCR, one entry per CDR3 protein. The data contain about 680,000 distinct CDR3 sequences, 12% to 15% of them singletons. Sequenced: memory CD4+ T cells from blood. The sequence was obtained from a female donor in good health, serving as a healthy control.

This CDR3 reads CASSLAGLQGVGEQFF. CDR3 sequence (DNA): TGCGCCAGCAGCTTGGCGGGTCTTCAGGGGGTCGGTGAGCAGTTCTTC. The chain carries TRBV5-1 and TRBJ2-1, with TRBD1 matching 7 bases. The length of the CDR3 is 16 residues. V was pared by 0 bases and J by 9 bases, with 12 bases of the junction left unmatched. Germline V gene sequence: CDR1 SGHRS, CDR2 YFSETQ. Drawing the rest from reference TRBV5-1 and TRBJ2-1, the complete variable domain is KAGVTQTPRYLIKTRGQQVTLSCSPISGHRSVSWYQQTPGQGLQFLFEYFSETQRNKGNFPGRFSGRQFSNSRSEMNVSTLELGDSALYLCASSLAGLQGVGEQFFGPGTRLTVL.